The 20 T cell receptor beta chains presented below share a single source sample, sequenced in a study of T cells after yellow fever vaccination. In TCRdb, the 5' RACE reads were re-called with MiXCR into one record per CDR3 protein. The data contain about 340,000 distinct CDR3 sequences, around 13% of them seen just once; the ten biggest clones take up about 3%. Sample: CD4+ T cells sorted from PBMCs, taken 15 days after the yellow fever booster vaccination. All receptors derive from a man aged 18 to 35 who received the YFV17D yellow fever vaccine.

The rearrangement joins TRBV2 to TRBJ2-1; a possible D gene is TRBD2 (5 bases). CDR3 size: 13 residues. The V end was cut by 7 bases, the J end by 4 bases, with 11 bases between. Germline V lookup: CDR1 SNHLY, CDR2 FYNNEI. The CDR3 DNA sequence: TGTGCCAGCACGGGAAAGGGATACAATGAGCAGTTCTTC. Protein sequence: CASTGKGYNEQFF.

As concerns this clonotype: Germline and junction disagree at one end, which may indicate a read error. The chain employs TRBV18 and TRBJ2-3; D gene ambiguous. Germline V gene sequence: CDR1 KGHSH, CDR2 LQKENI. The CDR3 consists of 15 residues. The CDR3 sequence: CASSPRSTRTDTQYF. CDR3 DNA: TGTGCCAGCTCCCCACGCAGTACACGCACAGATACGCAGTATTTT.

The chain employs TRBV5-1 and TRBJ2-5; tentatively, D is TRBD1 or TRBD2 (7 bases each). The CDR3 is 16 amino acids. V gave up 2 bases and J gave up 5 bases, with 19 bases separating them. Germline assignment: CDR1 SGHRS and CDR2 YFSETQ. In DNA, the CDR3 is TGCGCCAGCAGCTTAAAATCGACAGGGCGGGGGGAGACCCAGTACTTC. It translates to CASSLKSTGRGETQYF. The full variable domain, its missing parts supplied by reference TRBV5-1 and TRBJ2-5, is KAGVTQTPRYLIKTRGQQVTLSCSPISGHRSVSWYQQTPGQGLQFLFEYFSETQRNKGNFPGRFSGRQFSNSRSEMNVSTLELGDSALYLCASSLKSTGRGETQYFGPGTRLLVL.

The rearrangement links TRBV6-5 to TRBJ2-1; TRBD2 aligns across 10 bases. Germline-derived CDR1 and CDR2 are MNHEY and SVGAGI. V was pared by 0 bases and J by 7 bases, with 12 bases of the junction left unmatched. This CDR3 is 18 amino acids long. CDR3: CASSYSGPSGGAVNEQFF. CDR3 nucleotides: TGTGCCAGCAGTTACTCGGGTCCAAGCGGGGGGGCCGTAAATGAGCAGTTCTTC.

The CDR3 here is CASRPGTGGNSPLHF. In nucleotides, the CDR3 is TGTGCCAGCAGACCCGGGACAGGGGGAAATTCACCCCTCCACTTT. The genes are TRBV12-3 or TRBV12-4 and TRBJ1-6; the match to TRBD1 covers 11 bases. This CDR3 spans 15 amino acids. V was clipped by 6 bases and J by 7 bases; unmatched bases: 5.

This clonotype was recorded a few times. The CDR3 DNA sequence: TGTGCCAGCAGCTTCCGGGACAGGGGTGGAAACATTCAGTACTTC. This codes for CASSFRDRGGNIQYF. The chain employs TRBV7-2 and TRBJ2-4; the match to TRBD1 covers 10 bases. CDR1 is SGHTA and CDR2 is FQGNSA in the germline V gene. The CDR3 sequence is 15 residues long. With 3 bases clipped from V and 6 bases from J, the junction kept 5 bases outside the gene matches.

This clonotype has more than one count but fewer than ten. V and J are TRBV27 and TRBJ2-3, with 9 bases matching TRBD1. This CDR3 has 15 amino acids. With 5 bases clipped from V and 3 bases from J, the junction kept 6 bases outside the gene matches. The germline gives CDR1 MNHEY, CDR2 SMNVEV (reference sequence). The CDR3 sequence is CASSKPGQGTDTQYF. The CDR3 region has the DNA TGTGCCAGCAGTAAACCGGGACAGGGTACAGATACGCAGTATTTT.

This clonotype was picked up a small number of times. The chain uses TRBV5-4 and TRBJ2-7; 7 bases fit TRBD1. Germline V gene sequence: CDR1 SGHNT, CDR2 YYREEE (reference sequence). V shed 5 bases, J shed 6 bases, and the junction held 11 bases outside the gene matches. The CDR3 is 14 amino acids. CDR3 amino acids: CASRAGTDQGEQYV. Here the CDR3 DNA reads TGTGCCAGCAGAGCCGGGACAGATCAGGGCGAGCAGTACGTC.

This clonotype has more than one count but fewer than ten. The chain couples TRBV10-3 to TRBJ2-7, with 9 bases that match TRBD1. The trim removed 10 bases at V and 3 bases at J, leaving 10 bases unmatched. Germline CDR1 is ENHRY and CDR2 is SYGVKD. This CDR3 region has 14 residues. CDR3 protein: CATGSGTGFYEQYV. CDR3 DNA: TGTGCCACAGGTTCCGGGACAGGGTTCTACGAGCAGTACGTC.

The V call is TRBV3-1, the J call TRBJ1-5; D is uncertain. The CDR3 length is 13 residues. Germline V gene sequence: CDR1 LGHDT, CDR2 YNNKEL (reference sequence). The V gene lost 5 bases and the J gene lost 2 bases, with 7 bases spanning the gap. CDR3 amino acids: CASSTYRNQPQHF. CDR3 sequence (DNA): TGTGCCAGCAGCACCTATCGCAATCAGCCCCAGCATTTT.

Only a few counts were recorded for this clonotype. CDR3 nucleotide sequence: TGTGCCAGCCGTGAGGGGCTAGGGGCCAACGTCCTGACTTTC. As protein: CASREGLGANVLTF. This chain uses TRBV6-6 with TRBJ2-6, with D tentatively TRBD1 or TRBD2 (5 bases each). Per germline, CDR1 MNHNY and CDR2 SVGAGI (reference sequence). V lost 8 bases and J lost 4, with 12 bases in between. There are 14 residues in the CDR3.

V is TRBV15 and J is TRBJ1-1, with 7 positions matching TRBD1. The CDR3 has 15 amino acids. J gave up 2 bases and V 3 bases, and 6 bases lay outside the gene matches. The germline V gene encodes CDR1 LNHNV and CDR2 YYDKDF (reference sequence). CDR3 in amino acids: CATSREGAANTEAFF. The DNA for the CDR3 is TGTGCCACCAGCAGGGAGGGGGCGGCAAACACTGAAGCTTTCTTT.

The CDR3, as DNA: TGCAGTGCTAGTGCGGGACCGACTAACTATGGCTACACCTTC. This encodes CSASAGPTNYGYTF. The rearrangement links TRBV20-1 to TRBJ1-2, with D possibly matching TRBD1 (5 bases). V was clipped by 3 bases and J by 0 bases, with 11 bases between them. CDR1 and CDR2 from the germline V gene are DFQATT and SNEGSKA (reference sequence). CDR3 length: 14 amino acids.

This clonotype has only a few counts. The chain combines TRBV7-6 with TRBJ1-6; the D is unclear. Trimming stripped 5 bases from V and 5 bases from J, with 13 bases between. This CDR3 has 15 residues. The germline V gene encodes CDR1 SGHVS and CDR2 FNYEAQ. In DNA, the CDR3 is TGTGCCAGCAGCAGACAAGGAGATCATAATTCACCCCTCCACTTT. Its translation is CASSRQGDHNSPLHF.

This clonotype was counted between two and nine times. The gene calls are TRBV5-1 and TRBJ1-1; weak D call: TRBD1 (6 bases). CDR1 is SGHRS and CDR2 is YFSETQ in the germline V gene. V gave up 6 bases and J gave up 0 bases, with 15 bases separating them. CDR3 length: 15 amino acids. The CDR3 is CASNPGVTVNTEAFF. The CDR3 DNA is TGCGCCAGCAACCCAGGGGTAACTGTGAACACTGAAGCTTTCTTT.

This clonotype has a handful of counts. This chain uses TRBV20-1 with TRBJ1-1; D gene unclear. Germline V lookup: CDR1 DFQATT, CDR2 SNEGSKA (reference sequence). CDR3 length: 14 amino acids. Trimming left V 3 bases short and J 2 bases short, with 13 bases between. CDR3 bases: TGCAGTGCTAGTTCCGGGGATTTCAACACTGAAGCTTTCTTT. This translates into CSASSGDFNTEAFF.

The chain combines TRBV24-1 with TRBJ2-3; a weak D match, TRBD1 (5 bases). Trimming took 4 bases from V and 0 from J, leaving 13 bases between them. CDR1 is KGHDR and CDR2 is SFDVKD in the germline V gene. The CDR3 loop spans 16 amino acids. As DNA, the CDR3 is TGTGCCACCAGTGACCCTAGACAGACTAGCACAGATACGCAGTATTTT. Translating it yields CATSDPRQTSTDTQYF.

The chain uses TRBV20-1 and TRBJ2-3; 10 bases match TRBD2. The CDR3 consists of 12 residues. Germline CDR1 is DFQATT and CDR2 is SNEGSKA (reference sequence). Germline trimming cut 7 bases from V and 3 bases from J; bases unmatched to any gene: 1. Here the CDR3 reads CSDSGGTDTQYF. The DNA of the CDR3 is TGCAGTGATAGCGGGGGGACAGATACGCAGTATTTT.

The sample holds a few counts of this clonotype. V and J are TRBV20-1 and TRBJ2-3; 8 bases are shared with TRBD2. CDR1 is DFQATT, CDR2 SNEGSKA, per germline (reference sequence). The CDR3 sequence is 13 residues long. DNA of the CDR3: TGCACCCTGGGCGGGGGGCCTTTAGATACGCAGTATTTT. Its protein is CTLGGGPLDTQYF.

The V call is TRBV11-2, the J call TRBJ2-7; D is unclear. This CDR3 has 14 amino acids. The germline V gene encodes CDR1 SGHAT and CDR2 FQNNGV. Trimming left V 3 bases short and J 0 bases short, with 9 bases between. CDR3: CASSFTPSSYEQYF. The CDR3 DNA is TGTGCCAGCAGCTTCACACCCTCCTCCTACGAGCAGTACTTC.